The 17 T cell receptor beta chains in this list originate from one sample, sequenced in a study of T cell responses to AZD1222 COVID-19 vaccine. Repertoires were generated with immunoSEQ multiplex PCR, while TCRdb's copy carries only in-frame clones and drops some. The sample records 110,000 to 150,000 clones, over 75% being singletons. This specimen consisted of peripheral blood, obtained on day 0 of AZD1222 vaccination. Receptors were obtained from an adult in good health.

This chain uses TRBV15 with TRBJ1-2, with D possibly TRBD1 on 5 matching bases. The CDR3 contains 13 residues. Trimming pared 5 bases from V and 8 bases from J, leaving 15 bases between. Germline V gene lookup returns CDR1 LNHNV and CDR2 YYDKDF (reference sequence). The CDR3, as DNA: TGTGCCACCAGCCCGGGAGGGGAGGGAGGCTACACCTTC. Translating it yields CATSPGGEGGYTF.

V gene TRBV7-6 combines with J gene TRBJ1-1; perhaps TRBD1 as D (6 bases). Trimming cost V 3 bases and J 4 bases, with 9 bases left between them. Germline CDR1 SGHVS, CDR2 FNYEAQ. The CDR3 is 13 amino acids. CDR3 coding DNA: TGTGCCAGCAGCTTTGACAGGCGCACTGAAGCTTTCTTT. As protein: CASSFDRRTEAFF.

This rearrangement joins TRBV7-6 to TRBJ2-7; possible D gene TRBD1, 5 bases. This CDR3 is 15 amino acids long. From germline, CDR1 is SGHVS and CDR2 FNYEAQ. V lost 1 base to trimming and J lost 2 bases, with 12 bases between them. The CDR3 DNA is TGTGCCAGCAGCTTAGAGGTAGACAGAACCTACGAGCAGTACTTC. Residues: CASSLEVDRTYEQYF.

The V call is TRBV6-5, the J call TRBJ1-5; D uncertain. The CDR3 extends over 13 amino acids. Per germline, CDR1 MNHEY and CDR2 SVGAGI. Trimming stripped 4 bases from V and 2 bases from J, with 6 bases between. The CDR3 DNA reads as TGTGCCAGCAGTTTCCGGGGCAATCAGCCCCAGCATTTT. This codes for CASSFRGNQPQHF.

V usage is TRBV2 and J usage is TRBJ2-5, with D hard to call. Trimming removed 7 bases from V and 3 bases from J, with 6 bases in between. This CDR3 has 11 residues. The germline V gene has CDR1 SNHLY and CDR2 FYNNEI. CDR3 residues: CASKFEETQYF. CDR3 sequence (DNA): TGTGCCAGCAAATTCGAAGAGACCCAGTACTTC.

The genes are TRBV7-2 and TRBJ2-3; 9 nucleotides align to TRBD2. V gave up 0 bases and J gave up 3 bases; unmatched junction bases: 7. The length of the CDR3 is 17 residues. From germline, CDR1 is SGHTA and CDR2 FQGNSA. The DNA for the CDR3 is TGTGCCAGCAGCTTAGCTGGGCGGGGGGGCCGGACAGATACGCAGTATTTT. This sequence encodes CASSLAGRGGRTDTQYF.

This clone was seen a handful of times. The V and J genes are TRBV14 and TRBJ1-1; possible D gene TRBD1, 5 bases. The V end was cut by 5 bases, the J end by 0 bases, with 10 bases between. The germline V gene encodes CDR1 SGHDN and CDR2 FVKESK. The CDR3 is made up of 14 amino acids. The CDR3 protein is CASSWSGMNTEAFF. CDR3 bases: TGTGCCAGCAGCTGGTCAGGGATGAACACTGAAGCTTTCTTT.

DNA for the CDR3: TGCGCCAGCAGCCCAGGGACAGTCGGCTCCTACGAGCAGTACTTC. Amino acids: CASSPGTVGSYEQYF. The chain has TRBV5-1 and TRBJ2-7; 7 bases are a match to TRBD1. This CDR3 has 15 amino acids. Trimming cost V 4 bases and J 0 bases; bases outside gene matches: 7. The germline gives CDR1 SGHRS, CDR2 YFSETQ.

J is TRBJ2-5 and V is TRBV7-9; D is unresolved. There are 14 residues in the CDR3. V was shortened by 5 bases and J by 0 bases, with 10 bases between the two germline ends. The germline gives CDR1 SEHNR, CDR2 FQNEAQ (reference sequence). The CDR3 DNA is TGTGCCAGCAGCCATGGAAGTTACCAAGAGACCCAGTACTTC. It codes for CASSHGSYQETQYF.

The chain is built from TRBV6-5 and TRBJ2-2; D is unresolved. Trimming shortened V by 1 base and J by 4 bases, and 13 bases separated the two germline ends. Per germline, CDR1 MNHEY and CDR2 SVGAGI. This CDR3 is 16 amino acids long. In DNA, the CDR3 is TGTGCCAGCAGTTACTTACAAGGCCGCGTCACCGGGGAGCTGTTTTTT. This encodes CASSYLQGRVTGELFF.

Note on this clone: The junction departs from the called germline gene at one end, perhaps through a read error. The rearrangement links TRBV19 to TRBJ1-1; D is undetermined. In germline, CDR1 is LNHDA, CDR2 SQIVND (reference sequence). The CDR3 covers 15 residues. CDR3 nucleotides: TGTGCCAGTAGTATTCTAGTAGGAAGCCCCACTGGAGCTTTCTTT. Translation: CASSILVGSPTGAFF.

The genes are TRBV9 and TRBJ2-3; TRBD2 matches at 7 bases. Per the germline V gene, CDR1 is SGDLS and CDR2 is YYNGEE. The ends lost 0 bases at V and 2 bases at J; junction bases unmatched: 3. The CDR3 consists of 15 residues. The CDR3 reads CASSVDGGSTDTQYF. The CDR3 nucleotides read TGTGCCAGCAGCGTAGACGGGGGGTCCACAGATACGCAGTATTTT.

The V call is TRBV19, the J call TRBJ2-2, with unresolved D. This CDR3 contains 12 residues. V lost 10 bases and J 4 bases, leaving 10 bases between the germline ends. Germline CDR1 LNHDA, CDR2 SQIVND (reference sequence). The CDR3 DNA reads as TGTGCCACCGTAAGGCTCACCGGGGAGCTGTTTTTT. This sequence encodes CATVRLTGELFF.

V is TRBV6-5 and J is TRBJ1-4; 10 nucleotides agree with TRBD1. Germline values: CDR1 MNHEY, CDR2 SVGAGI. With V trimmed by 5 bases and J by 12 bases, 9 bases remained unmatched. The CDR3 is 14 amino acids. The CDR3 here is CASSQTGTGEELFF. The CDR3 coding sequence is TGTGCCAGCAGTCAAACAGGGACAGGGGAGGAACTGTTTTTT.

A remark on this clone: Other DNA sequences in the same sample also yield this CDR3. V and J are TRBV25-1 and TRBJ1-2; the match to TRBD1 covers 8 bases. Germline V CDR1 and CDR2: MGHDK, SYGVNS. With 2 bases clipped from V and 4 bases from J, the junction kept 6 bases outside the gene matches. The CDR3 sequence is 15 residues long. For the CDR3, the DNA is TGTGCCAGCAGTGAACCCGGACAGGGTAGCTATGGCTACACCTTC. It encodes CASSEPGQGSYGYTF.

The rearrangement joins TRBV7-3 to TRBJ2-2; 7 bases are shared with TRBD2. The CDR3 has 16 residues. V shed 5 bases, J shed 2 bases, and the junction held 8 bases outside the gene matches. Germline V lookup: CDR1 SGHTA, CDR2 FQGTGA. This CDR3 reads CASSIAGTTNTGELFF. The CDR3 DNA reads as TGTGCCAGCAGCATAGCCGGGACTACCAACACCGGGGAGCTGTTTTTT.

The chain employs TRBV28 and TRBJ2-7; D not resolved. V was cut by 3 bases and J by 6 bases, with 12 bases left in between. Germline V gene sequence: CDR1 MDHEN, CDR2 SYDVKM. The CDR3 length is 13 residues. The CDR3 DNA is TGTGCCAGCAGTTTTAATTGGGATTCCGAGCAGTACTTC. Translation: CASSFNWDSEQYF.